The 3 T cell receptor beta chains reported below all come from one sample, sequenced in a study of T cell repertoires in cytomegalovirus infection. Via MiXCR, TCRdb re-called the reads, giving one row per CDR3 protein. This table has fewer than 300,000 distinct CDR3 sequences, roughly 26% appearing once. Sequences were obtained from PBMCs. All receptors come from a human donor in good health (CMV status not recorded). Some clones in this sample may be carry-over from other donors' samples.

The chain recombines TRBV20-1 with TRBJ2-1; 11 nucleotides agree with TRBD2. In germline, CDR1 is DFQATT, CDR2 SNEGSKA (reference sequence). The CDR3 contains 18 residues. With V trimmed by 6 bases and J by 0 bases, 13 bases remained unmatched. The DNA for the CDR3 is TGCAGTGCAGACTGGGTGACTAGCGGGGATAGCTCCTACAATGAGCAGTTCTTC. Translation: CSADWVTSGDSSYNEQFF.

This clonotype has more than one count but fewer than ten. This chain links TRBV5-1 with TRBJ1-1; 7 bases match TRBD1. The germline CDR1 and CDR2 sequences are SGHRS and YFSETQ. V shed 2 bases, J shed 3 bases, and the junction held 7 bases outside the gene matches. The CDR3 has 15 residues. The CDR3: CASSLTGARYTEAFF. CDR3 nucleotides: TGCGCCAGCAGCTTAACAGGGGCAAGATACACTGAAGCTTTCTTT.

The sample holds many counts of this clonotype. The chain combines TRBV12-3 or TRBV12-4 with TRBJ2-5; 7 bases match TRBD2. The ends lost 5 bases at V and 9 bases at J; junction bases unmatched: 9. This CDR3 has 13 residues. The CDR3 DNA is TGTGCCAGCAGTCAAACTAGCGCAAACGCCCAGTACTTC. This encodes CASSQTSANAQYF.